This T cell receptor beta chain was sequenced during a study of shared clonotypes between healthy human individuals. Looked up from germline, CDR1 is SNHLY and CDR2 is FYNNEI. The CDR3 spans 15 residues. V was pared by 10 bases and J by 1 base, with 17 bases between. Study-wide results and limits: Generally, naive subsets came out with larger estimated richness than memory subsets.

The donors, healthy adults who were HIV-negative, had experienced no recent acute infections or vaccinations. Assay: immunoSEQ multiplex PCR; the TCRdb copy retains only in-frame clones and omits some. Here the sample spans a few million clones, approximately 95% being singletons. Note on this clone: Antigen specificity is unknown.

This chain uses TRBV2 with TRBJ1-5, with D possibly being TRBD1 (5 bases). The sequencing sample was made of naive CD4+ T cells sorted from blood. As to subset: CD45RA+ positively selected. The source is a man aged 18 to 29 in good health. CDR3 DNA sequence: TGTGCCACCAAATGGGGATGGGGGAGCAATCAGCCCCAGCATTTT. It codes for CATKWGWGSNQPQHF.